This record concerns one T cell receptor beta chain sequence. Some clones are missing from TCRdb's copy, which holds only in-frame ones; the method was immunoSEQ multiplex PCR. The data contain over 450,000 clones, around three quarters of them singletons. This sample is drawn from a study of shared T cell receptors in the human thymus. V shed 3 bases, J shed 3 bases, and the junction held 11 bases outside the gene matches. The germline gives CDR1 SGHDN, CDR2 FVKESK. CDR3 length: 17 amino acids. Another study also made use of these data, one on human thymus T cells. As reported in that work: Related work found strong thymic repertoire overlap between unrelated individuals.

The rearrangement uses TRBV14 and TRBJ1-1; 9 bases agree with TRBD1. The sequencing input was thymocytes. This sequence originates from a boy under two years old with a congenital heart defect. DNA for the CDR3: TGTGCCAGCAGCCAGTATGTCCCGGGACAGGGTTACACTGAAGCTTTCTTT. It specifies CASSQYVPGQGYTEAFF.